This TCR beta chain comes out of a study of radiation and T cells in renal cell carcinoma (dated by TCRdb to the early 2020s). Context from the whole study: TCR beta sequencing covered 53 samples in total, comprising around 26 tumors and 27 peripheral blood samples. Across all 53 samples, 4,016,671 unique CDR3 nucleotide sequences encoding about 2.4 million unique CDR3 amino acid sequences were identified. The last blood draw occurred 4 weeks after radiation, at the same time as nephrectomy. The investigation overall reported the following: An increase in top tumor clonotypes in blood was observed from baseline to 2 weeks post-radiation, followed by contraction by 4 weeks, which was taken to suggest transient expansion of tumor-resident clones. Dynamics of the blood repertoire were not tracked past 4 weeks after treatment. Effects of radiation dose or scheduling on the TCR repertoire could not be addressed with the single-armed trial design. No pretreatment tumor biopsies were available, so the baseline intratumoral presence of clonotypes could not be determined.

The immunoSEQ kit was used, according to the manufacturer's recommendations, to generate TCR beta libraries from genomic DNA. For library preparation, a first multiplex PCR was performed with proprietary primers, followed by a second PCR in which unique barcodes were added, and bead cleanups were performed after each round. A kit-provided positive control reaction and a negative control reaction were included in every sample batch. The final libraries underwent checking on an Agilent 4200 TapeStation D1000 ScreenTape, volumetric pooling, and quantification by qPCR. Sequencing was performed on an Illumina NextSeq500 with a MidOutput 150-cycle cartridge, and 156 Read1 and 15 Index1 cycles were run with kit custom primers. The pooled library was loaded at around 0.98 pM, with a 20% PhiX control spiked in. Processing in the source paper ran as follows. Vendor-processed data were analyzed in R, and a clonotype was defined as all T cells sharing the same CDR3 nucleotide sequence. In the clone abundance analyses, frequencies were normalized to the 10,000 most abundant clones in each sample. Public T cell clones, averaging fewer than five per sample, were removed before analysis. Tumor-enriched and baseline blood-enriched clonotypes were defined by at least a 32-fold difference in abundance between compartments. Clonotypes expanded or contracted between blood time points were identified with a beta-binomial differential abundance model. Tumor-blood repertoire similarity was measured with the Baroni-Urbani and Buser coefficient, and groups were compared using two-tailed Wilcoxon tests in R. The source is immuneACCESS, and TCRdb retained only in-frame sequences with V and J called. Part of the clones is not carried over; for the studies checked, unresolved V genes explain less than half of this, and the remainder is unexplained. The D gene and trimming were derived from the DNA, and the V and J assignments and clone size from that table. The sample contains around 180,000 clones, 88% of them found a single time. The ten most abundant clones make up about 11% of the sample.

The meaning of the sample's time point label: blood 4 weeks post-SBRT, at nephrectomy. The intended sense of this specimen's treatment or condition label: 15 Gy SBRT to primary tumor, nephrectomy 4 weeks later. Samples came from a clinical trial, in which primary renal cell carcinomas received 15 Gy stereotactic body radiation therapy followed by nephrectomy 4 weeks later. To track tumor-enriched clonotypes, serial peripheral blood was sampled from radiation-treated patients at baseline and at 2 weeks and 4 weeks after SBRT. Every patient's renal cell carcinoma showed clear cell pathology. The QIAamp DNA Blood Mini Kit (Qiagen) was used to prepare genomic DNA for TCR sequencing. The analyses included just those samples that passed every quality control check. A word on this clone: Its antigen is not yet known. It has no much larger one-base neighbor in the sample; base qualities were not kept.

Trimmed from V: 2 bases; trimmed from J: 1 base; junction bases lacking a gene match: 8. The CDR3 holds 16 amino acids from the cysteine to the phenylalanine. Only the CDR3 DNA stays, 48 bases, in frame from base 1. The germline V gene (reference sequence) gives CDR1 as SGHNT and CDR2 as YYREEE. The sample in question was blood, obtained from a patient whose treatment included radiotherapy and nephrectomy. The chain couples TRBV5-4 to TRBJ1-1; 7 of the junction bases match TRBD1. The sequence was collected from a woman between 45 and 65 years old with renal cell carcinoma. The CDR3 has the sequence CASSLDYDRANTEAFF. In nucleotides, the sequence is TGTGCCAGCAGCTTAGATTACGACAGGGCGAACACTGAAGCTTTCTTT.